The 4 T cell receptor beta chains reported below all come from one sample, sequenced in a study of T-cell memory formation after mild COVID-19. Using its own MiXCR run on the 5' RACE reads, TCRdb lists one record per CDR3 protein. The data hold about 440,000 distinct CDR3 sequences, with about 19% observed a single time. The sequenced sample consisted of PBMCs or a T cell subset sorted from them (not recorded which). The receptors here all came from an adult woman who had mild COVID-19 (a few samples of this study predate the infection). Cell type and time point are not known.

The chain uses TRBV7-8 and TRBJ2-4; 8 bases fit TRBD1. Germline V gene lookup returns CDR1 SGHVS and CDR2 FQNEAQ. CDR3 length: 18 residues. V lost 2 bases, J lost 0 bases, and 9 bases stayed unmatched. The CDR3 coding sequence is TGTGCCAGCAGCTTACCTCGGGACAGGAGACTAGCCAAAAACATTCAGTACTTC. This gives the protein CASSLPRDRRLAKNIQYF.

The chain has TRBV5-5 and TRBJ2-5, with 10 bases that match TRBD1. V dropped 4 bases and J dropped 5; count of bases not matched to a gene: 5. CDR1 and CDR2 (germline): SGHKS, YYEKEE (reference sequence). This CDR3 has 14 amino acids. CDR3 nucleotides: TGTGCCAGCAGCCCATGGACAGGGGGTGAGACCCAGTACTTC. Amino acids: CASSPWTGGETQYF.

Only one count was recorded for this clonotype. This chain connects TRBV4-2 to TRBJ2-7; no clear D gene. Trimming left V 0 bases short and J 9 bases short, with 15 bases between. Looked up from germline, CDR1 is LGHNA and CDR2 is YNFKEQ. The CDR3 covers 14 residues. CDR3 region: CASSQENNYERQYF. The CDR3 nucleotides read TGTGCCAGCAGCCAAGAAAACAACTACGAGCGGCAGTACTTC.

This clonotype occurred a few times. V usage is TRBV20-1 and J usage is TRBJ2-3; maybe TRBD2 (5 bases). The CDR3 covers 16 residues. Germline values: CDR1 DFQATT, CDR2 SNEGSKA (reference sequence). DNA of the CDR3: TGCCGGGCTGCGGGTCCAGTTGGTGCTAGCACAGATACGCAGTATTTT. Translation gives CRAAGPVGASTDTQYF.